Shown below are 17 T cell receptor beta chains from a single sample sequenced in a study of T cells in Graves' hyperthyroidism and ophthalmopathy (dated by TCRdb to between 2018 and 2020). Library generation was performed with multiplex PCR. These reads were obtained on an Illumina HiSeq 2000. The TCR beta CDR3 regions were amplified from RNA transcripts. For the first round of RT-PCR on the TCR CDR3, the HTBI primer set was used together with the Qiagen OneStep RT-PCR kit. The public sequencing data were trimmed at Q25 with fastp and processed into clonotypes with MiXCR by TCRdb, which kept only in-frame beta chains. Each CDR3 protein appears once, grouped with its most common genes and DNA. This sample gives roughly 350,000 distinct CDR3 sequences in total; over 11% of them show up just once. Jointly, the top ten make up around 24% of the sample. Sequencing input: blood. These receptors originate from a young woman with Graves' hyperthyroidism.

The rearrangement uses TRBV19 and TRBJ2-1; unclear D gene. Germline assignment: CDR1 LNHDA and CDR2 SQIVND (reference sequence). Trimming cost V 3 bases and J 5 bases, with 8 bases left between them. The CDR3 runs to 13 residues. The CDR3 DNA reads as TGTGCCAGTAGTATTAATTCCGACAATGAGCAGTTCTTC. This gives the protein CASSINSDNEQFF.

Worth noting for this clonotype: A read error may produce the germline difference seen at one junction end. V gene TRBV7-9 combines with J gene TRBJ1-4; D possibly corresponds to TRBD1 (5 bases). The CDR3 length is 14 residues. Germline V gene sequence: CDR1 SEHNR, CDR2 FQNEAQ (reference sequence). The CDR3 here is CASSTAGGNEKLCF. Here the CDR3 DNA reads TGTGCCAGCAGCACTGCGGGGGGGAATGAAAAACTGTGTTTT. The variable domain in full, with the rest retrieved from reference TRBV7-9 and TRBJ1-4, is DTGVSQNPRHKITKRGQNVTFRCDPISEHNRLYWYRQTLGQGPEFLTYFQNEAQLEKSRLLSDRFSAERPKGSFSTLEIQRTEQGDSAMYLCASSTAGGNEKLCFGSGTQLSVL.

There are many counts of this clonotype. The chain carries TRBV20-1 and TRBJ2-5, with no clear D. Germline-derived CDR1 and CDR2 are DFQATT and SNEGSKA (reference sequence). This CDR3 has 13 amino acids. V was shortened by 6 bases and J by 4 bases, with 15 bases between the two germline ends. The chain's CDR3 is CSALSPDGETQYF. The CDR3 coding sequence is TGCAGTGCCCTCTCCCCCGACGGAGAGACCCAGTACTTC.

The chain carries TRBV25-1 and TRBJ2-1; TRBD2 agrees at 9 bases. The CDR3 consists of 14 residues. Germline lookup yields CDR1 MGHDK and CDR2 SYGVNS. The ends lost 4 bases at V and 7 bases at J; junction bases unmatched: 5. This chain's CDR3 is CASSASGNVNEQFF. In DNA form, the CDR3 reads TGTGCCAGCAGTGCTAGCGGGAACGTAAATGAGCAGTTCTTC.

CDR3 loop: CASSGLGTRDTQYF. The CDR3, as DNA: TGTGCCAGCAGCGGACTAGGGACCCGAGATACGCAGTATTTT. The V and J genes are TRBV11-1 and TRBJ2-3; the match to TRBD2 covers 7 bases. The germline V gene has CDR1 SGHAT and CDR2 FQDESV (reference sequence). This CDR3 is 14 amino acids long. Trimming took 5 bases from V and 5 from J; bases not matched to a gene: 7.

This clonotype was observed a handful of times. This sequence joins TRBV12-3 or TRBV12-4 and TRBJ2-1, with TRBD2 matching over 8 bases. Unmatched junction bases numbered 8, after V lost 6 bases and J lost 1 base. There are 16 residues in the CDR3. The CDR3 DNA reads TGTGCCAGCAGCTTTACTAGCGGCGGGTCCTACAATGAGCAGTTCTTC. Protein sequence: CASSFTSGGSYNEQFF.

This clonotype was seen ten or more times. This chain links TRBV12-3 or TRBV12-4 with TRBJ2-1, with 10 nucleotides matching TRBD1. V gave up 6 bases and J gave up 0 bases; unmatched junction bases: 14. The CDR3 length is 19 residues. CDR3 nucleotide sequence: TGTGCCAGCAGACCCGGGACAGGGGTGCCCTTTTCCTCCTACAATGAGCAGTTCTTC. Translation gives CASRPGTGVPFSSYNEQFF.

This clonotype was observed many times. The chain combines TRBV11-1 with TRBJ2-7, with TRBD2 matching over 11 bases. This CDR3 contains 16 residues. CDR1 is SGHAT, CDR2 FQDESV, per germline (reference sequence). J lost 3 bases, V lost 2 bases, and 6 bases had no gene match. CDR3 in amino acids: CASSLPPGLADYEQYF. CDR3 sequence (DNA): TGTGCCAGCAGCTTACCCCCGGGACTAGCGGACTACGAGCAGTACTTC. Full variable domain (missing parts from reference TRBV11-1 and TRBJ2-7): EAEVAQSPRYKITEKSQAVAFWCDPISGHATLYWYRQILGQGPELLVQFQDESVVDDSQLPKDRFSAERLKGVDSTLKIQPAELGDSAMYLCASSLPPGLADYEQYFGPGTRLTVT.

This clonotype showed up many times. V gene TRBV18 combines with J gene TRBJ2-7; a possible D gene is TRBD1 (6 bases). Trimming took off 3 bases at V and 3 bases at J, with 9 bases between the two ends. Per germline, CDR1 KGHSH and CDR2 LQKENI. The CDR3 has 13 residues. The CDR3, as DNA: TGTGCCAGCTCACCTAGGACAGTCTACGAGCAGTACTTC. It encodes CASSPRTVYEQYF.

There are many counts of this clonotype. The rearrangement uses TRBV28 and TRBJ2-3, with D hard to call. The germline CDR1 and CDR2 sequences are MDHEN and SYDVKM. CDR3 length equals 15 residues. The V and J ends lost 5 bases and 2 bases respectively, with 14 bases between them. The CDR3 loop reads CASSPYTIPTDTQYF. CDR3 sequence (DNA): TGTGCCAGCAGTCCCTATACCATACCCACAGATACGCAGTATTTT.

In this sample, this clonotype turned up many times. The chain couples TRBV20-1 to TRBJ2-7; a weak D match, TRBD1 (6 bases). This CDR3 is built from 12 residues. V was cut by 6 bases and J by 6 bases, with 15 bases left in between. Looked up from germline, CDR1 is DFQATT and CDR2 is SNEGSKA (reference sequence). The CDR3 protein is CSAGTLQGEQYF. As DNA, the CDR3 is TGCAGTGCCGGGACATTACAAGGCGAGCAGTACTTC.

This clonotype was observed many times. The chain has TRBV28 and TRBJ1-5; TRBD1 agrees at 8 bases. The CDR3 spans 13 residues. V dropped 8 bases and J dropped 9; count of bases not matched to a gene: 9. Germline loops: CDR1 MDHEN, CDR2 SYDVKM. The CDR3 DNA is TGTGCCAGCCTCGGGACAGGCGACGCGCCCCAGCATTTT. Translation gives CASLGTGDAPQHF. The full variable domain, completed using reference TRBV28 and TRBJ1-5, is DVKVTQSSRYLVKRTGEKVFLECVQDMDHENMFWYRQDPGLGLRLIYFSYDVKMKEKGDIPEGYSVSREKKERFSLILESASTNQTSMYLCASLGTGDAPQHFGDGTRLSIL.

This clonotype appeared a few times. V gene TRBV27 combines with J gene TRBJ2-4, with 7 bases that match TRBD2. With 10 bases clipped from V and 3 bases from J, the junction kept 15 bases outside the gene matches. The CDR3 consists of 16 residues. The V gene's germline CDR1 is MNHEY and CDR2 SMNVEV (reference sequence). This chain's CDR3 is CATAQILAWGKNIQYF. Written as DNA, the CDR3 is TGTGCCACCGCTCAAATACTAGCGTGGGGCAAAAACATTCAGTACTTC.

This clonotype was found many times. The J gene is TRBJ2-7, the V gene TRBV20-1; TRBD1 agrees at 9 bases. Germline V gene lookup returns CDR1 DFQATT and CDR2 SNEGSKA (reference sequence). J gave up 3 bases and V 1 base, and 4 bases lay outside the gene matches. The CDR3 covers 14 residues. CDR3 amino acids: CSARAGQGFYEQYF. The DNA of the CDR3 is TGCAGTGCTAGAGCGGGACAGGGTTTCTACGAGCAGTACTTC.

V gene TRBV3-1 combines with J gene TRBJ2-2; a weak D match, TRBD1 (6 bases). V lost 2 bases and J lost 4, with 11 bases in between. This CDR3 spans 15 amino acids. Germline V gene lookup returns CDR1 LGHDT and CDR2 YNNKEL (reference sequence). Here the CDR3 reads CASSQRDRRTGELFF. CDR3 coding DNA: TGTGCCAGCAGCCAACGAGACAGGCGCACCGGGGAGCTGTTTTTT.

This clonotype was seen a few times. The chain has TRBV27 and TRBJ2-1, with D perhaps matching TRBD2 (6 bases). CDR1 MNHEY and CDR2 SMNVEV come from the germline V gene (reference sequence). Between the trimmed V and J ends, which lost 6 bases and 0 bases, there was a span of 12 bases. The CDR3 spans 15 residues. The CDR3 region is CASSAGTPSYNEQFF. The CDR3 nucleotides read TGTGCCAGCAGCGCCGGGACTCCCTCCTACAATGAGCAGTTCTTC.

This clonotype was counted between two and nine times. The rearrangement joins TRBV7-8 to TRBJ2-1, with TRBD2 identical over 13 bases. The CDR3 is 22 residues long. The V and J ends lost 2 bases and 3 bases, in that order; junction bases with no gene match: 19. Germline-derived CDR1 and CDR2 are SGHVS and FQNEAQ. CDR3 sequence (DNA): TGTGCCAGCAGCTTAATTAGGGCCTTTGGCGGGACTAGCGGGATCCGCTACAATGAGCAGTTCTTC. Protein product: CASSLIRAFGGTSGIRYNEQFF.